The T cell receptor beta chain under discussion was sequenced for a study of blood T cell repertoires in COVID-19. The overall study: Acute and convalescent COVID-19 specimens originated in the United States, Italy and Spain. The analysed material was cDNA or gDNA that came from T cells, B-cell-depleted T cells, or PBMCs.

Germline loops: CDR1 SQVTM, CDR2 ANQGSEA. Losses at the gene ends were 6 bases for V and 7 bases for J; bases not matched to a gene: 6. This CDR3 has 12 residues. This clone was seen more than once but under ten times. Under the authors' procedure: Reference gene primers were amplified, and this amplification served to estimate nucleated cell counts. Measured with immunoSEQ multiplex PCR; TCRdb has only the in-frame clones, and not every one. For V, J and clone size, that table is used; D and trimming come from the DNA. The repertoire has under 55,000 clones, around 90% of them found once; the top ten carry 8% to 10%.

The specimen sequenced was peripheral blood. The TCR originated in an elderly woman with active COVID-19. V and J are TRBV29-1 and TRBJ1-2, with TRBD1 identical over 9 bases. CDR3 residues: CSVTGTGSGYTF. DNA for the CDR3: TGCAGCGTAACCGGGACAGGGTCTGGCTACACCTTC.